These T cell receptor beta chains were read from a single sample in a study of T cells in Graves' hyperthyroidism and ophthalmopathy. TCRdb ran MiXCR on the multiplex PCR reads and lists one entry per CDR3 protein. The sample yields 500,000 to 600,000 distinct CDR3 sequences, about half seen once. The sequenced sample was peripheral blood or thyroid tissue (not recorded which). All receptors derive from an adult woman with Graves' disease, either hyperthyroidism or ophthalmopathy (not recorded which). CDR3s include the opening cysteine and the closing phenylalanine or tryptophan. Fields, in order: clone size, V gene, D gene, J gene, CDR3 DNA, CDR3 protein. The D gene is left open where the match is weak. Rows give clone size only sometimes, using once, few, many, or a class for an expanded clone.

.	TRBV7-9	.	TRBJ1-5	TGTGCCAGCAGCTTCGGGGATAGGGGTCAGCCCCAGCATTTT	CASSFGDRGQPQHF
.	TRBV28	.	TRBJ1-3	TGTGCCAGCAGGGACTTTCGACCTGGAAACACCATATATTTT	CASRDFRPGNTIYF
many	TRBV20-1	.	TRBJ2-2	TGCAGTGCTAGAGTTGTTGCCGGGGAGCTGTTTTTT	CSARVVAGELFF
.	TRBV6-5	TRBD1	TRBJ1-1	TGTGCCAGCAGTTACTCGATGATTAGGGGGCTGGCCGCCGAAGCTTTCTTT	CASSYSMIRGLAAEAFF
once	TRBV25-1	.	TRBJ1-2	TGTGCCAGCAGTGAGAGGCGAGGGGCCTATGGCTACACCTTC	CASSERRGAYGYTF
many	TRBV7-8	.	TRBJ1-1	TGTGCCAGCAGTAAGCTTCGCTTCCGGAGAGACACTGAAGCTTTCTTT	CASSKLRFRRDTEAFF
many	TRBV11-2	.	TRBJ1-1	TGTGCCAGCAGCTTAGCAGGGTTGGATACTGAAGCTTTCTTT	CASSLAGLDTEAFF
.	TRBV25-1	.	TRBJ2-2	TGTGCCAGCAGTTGGGAAAGCGGTTTCACCGGGGAGCTGTTTTTT	CASSWESGFTGELFF
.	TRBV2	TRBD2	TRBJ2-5	TGTGCCAGCAGTGAATCCTTGACTAGCGGAGAGACCCAGTACTTC	CASSESLTSGETQYF
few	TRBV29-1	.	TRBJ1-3	TGCAGCGCAATGACAGACCGTGCTGGAAACACCATATATTTT	CSAMTDRAGNTIYF
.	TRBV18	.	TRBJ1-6	TGTGCCAGCTCACCCATGGACCCGGGGAATTCACCCCTCCACTTT	CASSPMDPGNSPLHF
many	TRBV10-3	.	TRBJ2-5	TGTGCCATCAAGCCCGACTACCTTCGGGAGACCCAGTACTTC	CAIKPDYLRETQYF
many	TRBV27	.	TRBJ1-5	TGTGCCAGCAGTTATGAGGCATATCAGCCCCAGCATTTT	CASSYEAYQPQHF
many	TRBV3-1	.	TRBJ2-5	TGTGCCAGCAGCCAATCTTTTATCCAAGAGACCCAGTACTTC	CASSQSFIQETQYF
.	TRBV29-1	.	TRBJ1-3	TGCAGCGTTGAAGGGTTGGGGCCCGGAAACACCATATATTTT	CSVEGLGPGNTIYF
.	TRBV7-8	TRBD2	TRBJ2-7	TGTGCCAGCAGCTTACGAGCGACTAGCAACTACGAGCAGTACTTC	CASSLRATSNYEQYF
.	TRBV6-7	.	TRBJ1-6	TGTGCCAGCAGTGAATATTTTGGGGCAGACTCATTCCTCCACTTT	CASSEYFGADSFLHF
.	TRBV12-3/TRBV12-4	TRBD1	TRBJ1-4	TGTGCCAGCAGCGCGATTCCTCCGGGACAGGGGGCAGGAAAACTGTTTTTT	CASSAIPPGQGAGKLFF
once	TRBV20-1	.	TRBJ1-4	TGCAGTGCTAGAGATGGCGGTGGGGGTGAAAAACTGTTTTTT	CSARDGGGGEKLFF
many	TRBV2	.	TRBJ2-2	TGTGCCAGCAGTGAGGAGAGGAGAGCCGGGGAGCTGTTTTTT	CASSEERRAGELFF
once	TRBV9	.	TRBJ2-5	TGTGCCAGCAATCTAGAGGACTTTCAAGAGACCCAGTGCTTC	CASNLEDFQETQCF
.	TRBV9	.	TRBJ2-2	TGTGCCAGCAGCGGATCCGTTTTGGGAGGAATCTCCGGGGAGCTGTTTTTT	CASSGSVLGGISGELFF
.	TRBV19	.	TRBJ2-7	TGTGCCAGTAGTCGACTAGAATCGGCCTACGAGCAGTACTTC	CASSRLESAYEQYF
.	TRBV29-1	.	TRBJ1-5	TGCAGTTTAGCGATCAATCAGCCCCAGCATTTT	CSLAINQPQHF
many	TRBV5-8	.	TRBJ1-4	TGTGCCAGCAGCCTAAACAGGGAGACTAATGAAAAACTGTTTTTT	CASSLNRETNEKLFF
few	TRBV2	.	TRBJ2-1	TGTGCCAGCGGGTCTATGAGCTCCTACAATGAGCAGTTCTTC	CASGSMSSYNEQFF
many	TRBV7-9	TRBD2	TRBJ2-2	TGTGCCAGCAGCGTGGGACTAGTCCCCGGGGAGCTGTTTTTT	CASSVGLVPGELFF
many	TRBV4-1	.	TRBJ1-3	TGCGCCAGCAGCCTCAGGGTCTTCTCTGGAAACACCATATATTTT	CASSLRVFSGNTIYF
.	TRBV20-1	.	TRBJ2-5	TGCAGTGCGAGGAGTTATAGCAATCAGCCCCAGTACTTC	CSARSYSNQPQYF
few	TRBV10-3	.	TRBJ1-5	TGTGCCACCTCTATTAGCAATCAGCTCCGGCATTTT	CATSISNQLRHF
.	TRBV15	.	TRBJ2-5	TGTGCCACCAGCAGAGATCCCAGGACTGAAGAGACCCAGTACTTC	CATSRDPRTEETQYF
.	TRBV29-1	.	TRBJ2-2	TGCAGCGTTGGCGGCGGGGTTTCCTCCGGGGAGCTGTTTTTT	CSVGGGVSSGELFF
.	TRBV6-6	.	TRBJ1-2	TGTGCCAGCAGTCAGACAGCCGGGGGTGGCTACACCTTC	CASSQTAGGGYTF
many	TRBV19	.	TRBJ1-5	TGTGCCAGTAGTATAGGTCGGGATCAGCCCCAGCATTTT	CASSIGRDQPQHF
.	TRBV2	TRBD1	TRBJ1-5	TGTGCCAGCAGTGCCTACAGGGGGCAAGTTCGAAATCAGCCCCAGCATTTT	CASSAYRGQVRNQPQHF
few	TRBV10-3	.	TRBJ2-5	TGTGCCATCGGGCAGGGGATGATGGAGACCCAGTACTTC	CAIGQGMMETQYF
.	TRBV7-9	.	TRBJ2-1	TGTGCCAGCAGCCCGATGGGGAGTGAGCAGTTCTTC	CASSPMGSEQFF